Listed below are T cell receptor beta chains from one sample, sequenced in a study of blood T cell repertoires in COVID-19. Measured with immunoSEQ multiplex PCR; TCRdb has only the in-frame clones, and not every one. The table shows roughly 180,000 clones, with about nine tenths occurring only once. Sequencing input: PBMCs or T cells enriched from blood (not recorded which). The receptors stem from a woman in her 30s who had recovered from COVID-19. Each CDR3 is given with its conserved first and last residue. The order of the fields is D gene, J gene, V gene, CDR3 protein, CDR3 DNA. The D gene is left open where the match is weak.

D gene: TRBD2
J gene: TRBJ2-1
V gene: TRBV7-2
CDR3 protein: CASSLLAGGFNEQFF
CDR3 DNA: TGTGCCAGCAGCTTACTCGCGGGAGGATTCAATGAGCAGTTCTTC

D gene: TRBD1
J gene: TRBJ1-1
V gene: TRBV28
CDR3 protein: CASSPGGNTEAFF
CDR3 DNA: TGTGCCAGCAGTCCAGGGGGAAACACTGAAGCTTTCTTT

D gene: -
J gene: TRBJ2-1
V gene: TRBV20-1
CDR3 protein: CSASSGGTRGEQFF
CDR3 DNA: TGCAGTGCTAGTAGCGGCGGGACGAGGGGCGAGCAGTTCTTC

D gene: -
J gene: TRBJ2-5
V gene: TRBV18
CDR3 protein: CASSPRLEETQYF
CDR3 DNA: TGTGCCAGCTCACCAAGGCTAGAAGAGACCCAGTACTTC

D gene: -
J gene: TRBJ1-1
V gene: TRBV5-1
CDR3 protein: CASSLLLQGRINTEAFF
CDR3 DNA: TGCGCCAGCAGCTTGTTATTACAGGGACGAATAAACACTGAAGCTTTCTTT

D gene: TRBD1
J gene: TRBJ1-2
V gene: TRBV4-1
CDR3 protein: CASSQDLGVGTGKYYGYTF
CDR3 DNA: TGCGCCAGCAGCCAAGATCTAGGTGTCGGGACAGGGAAGTACTATGGCTACACCTTC

D gene: TRBD1
J gene: TRBJ1-1
V gene: TRBV7-2
CDR3 protein: CASSLTRIGQGISTEAFF
CDR3 DNA: TGTGCCAGCAGCTTAACGCGAATAGGACAGGGGATCTCCACTGAAGCTTTCTTT

D gene: -
J gene: TRBJ1-1
V gene: TRBV6-2/TRBV6-3
CDR3 protein: CASSSPPGEPEAFF
CDR3 DNA: TGTGCCAGCAGTTCTCCTCCAGGGGAACCTGAAGCTTTCTTT

D gene: -
J gene: TRBJ1-2
V gene: TRBV29-1
CDR3 protein: CSVSGQLRGYTF
CDR3 DNA: TGCAGCGTGAGCGGCCAGTTGCGTGGCTACACCTTC

D gene: TRBD2
J gene: TRBJ2-1
V gene: TRBV6-5
CDR3 protein: CASTAGGRSYNEQFF
CDR3 DNA: TGTGCCAGCACAGCGGGGGGGCGCTCCTACAATGAGCAGTTCTTC

D gene: TRBD1
J gene: TRBJ1-6
V gene: TRBV10-1
CDR3 protein: CASSEPTGGYNSPLHF
CDR3 DNA: TGCGCCAGCAGTGAGCCAACAGGGGGCTACAATTCACCCCTCCACTTT

D gene: TRBD1
J gene: TRBJ1-5
V gene: TRBV28
CDR3 protein: CASLEGGLNQPQHF
CDR3 DNA: TGTGCCAGCCTGGAAGGGGGCCTGAATCAGCCCCAGCATTTT

D gene: -
J gene: TRBJ1-1
V gene: TRBV4-1
CDR3 protein: CASSQALQGEAFF
CDR3 DNA: TGCGCCAGCAGCCAGGCTCTACAGGGTGAAGCTTTCTTT

D gene: TRBD1
J gene: TRBJ1-1
V gene: TRBV30
CDR3 protein: CALNQGATEAFF
CDR3 DNA: TGTGCTCTCAACCAGGGGGCCACTGAAGCTTTCTTT

D gene: TRBD1
J gene: TRBJ2-1
V gene: TRBV19
CDR3 protein: CASSRTGTQGVDEQFF
CDR3 DNA: TGTGCCAGTAGTAGGACAGGGACTCAAGGGGTGGATGAGCAGTTCTTC

D gene: -
J gene: TRBJ2-1
V gene: TRBV12-3/TRBV12-4
CDR3 protein: CASSLLRDEQFF
CDR3 DNA: TGTGCCAGCAGTTTACTGAGGGATGAGCAGTTCTTC

D gene: TRBD2
J gene: TRBJ2-3
V gene: TRBV9
CDR3 protein: CASSYTSGTDTQYF
CDR3 DNA: TGTGCCAGCAGCTACACTAGCGGCACAGATACGCAGTATTTT

D gene: -
J gene: TRBJ1-2
V gene: TRBV4-1
CDR3 protein: CASSPRAGANYGYTF
CDR3 DNA: TGCGCCAGCAGCCCCCGAGCAGGGGCTAACTATGGCTACACCTTC

D gene: -
J gene: TRBJ1-6
V gene: TRBV12-3/TRBV12-4
CDR3 protein: CASRAGANSPLHF
CDR3 DNA: TGTGCCAGCAGGGCAGGGGCAAATTCACCCCTCCACTTT

D gene: TRBD2
J gene: TRBJ2-2
V gene: TRBV7-2
CDR3 protein: CASSPGGGNTGELFF
CDR3 DNA: TGTGCCAGCAGCCCAGGCGGGGGAAACACCGGGGAGCTGTTTTTT

D gene: -
J gene: TRBJ1-1
V gene: TRBV2
CDR3 protein: CASSGEARAEAFF
CDR3 DNA: TGTGCCAGCAGTGGCGAAGCGCGGGCTGAAGCTTTCTTT

D gene: -
J gene: TRBJ1-6
V gene: TRBV27
CDR3 protein: CASSLYAPGVGDSPLHF
CDR3 DNA: TGTGCCAGCAGTTTATATGCCCCGGGGGTGGGGGATTCACCCCTCCACTTT

D gene: -
J gene: TRBJ1-1
V gene: TRBV10-3
CDR3 protein: CAISEMETEAFF
CDR3 DNA: TGTGCCATCAGTGAAATGGAGACTGAAGCTTTCTTT

D gene: TRBD1
J gene: TRBJ1-6
V gene: TRBV18
CDR3 protein: CASSPGQGNSPLHF
CDR3 DNA: TGTGCCAGCTCACCCGGACAGGGCAATTCACCCCTCCACTTT

D gene: -
J gene: TRBJ1-4
V gene: TRBV30
CDR3 protein: CAWSPGKNEKLFF
CDR3 DNA: TGTGCCTGGAGTCCGGGAAAAAATGAAAAACTGTTTTTT

D gene: -
J gene: TRBJ1-2
V gene: TRBV7-2
CDR3 protein: CASSSGGGNYGYTF
CDR3 DNA: TGTGCCAGCAGCTCCGGGGGGGGTAACTATGGCTACACCTTC

D gene: -
J gene: TRBJ1-1
V gene: TRBV4-1
CDR3 protein: CASSSPMNTEAFF
CDR3 DNA: TGCGCCAGCAGCTCGCCTATGAACACTGAAGCTTTCTTT

D gene: -
J gene: TRBJ1-1
V gene: TRBV5-1
CDR3 protein: CASSLGAKRNTEAFF
CDR3 DNA: TGCGCCAGCAGCTTGGGGGCGAAGAGGAACACTGAAGCTTTCTTT

D gene: -
J gene: TRBJ1-2
V gene: TRBV24-1
CDR3 protein: CATSAGTNYGYTF
CDR3 DNA: TGTGCCACCAGTGCAGGGACTAACTATGGCTACACCTTC

D gene: -
J gene: TRBJ2-3
V gene: TRBV27
CDR3 protein: CASSLSRKRTSTDTQYF
CDR3 DNA: TGTGCCAGCAGTTTAAGCAGGAAAAGAACTAGCACAGATACGCAGTATTTT